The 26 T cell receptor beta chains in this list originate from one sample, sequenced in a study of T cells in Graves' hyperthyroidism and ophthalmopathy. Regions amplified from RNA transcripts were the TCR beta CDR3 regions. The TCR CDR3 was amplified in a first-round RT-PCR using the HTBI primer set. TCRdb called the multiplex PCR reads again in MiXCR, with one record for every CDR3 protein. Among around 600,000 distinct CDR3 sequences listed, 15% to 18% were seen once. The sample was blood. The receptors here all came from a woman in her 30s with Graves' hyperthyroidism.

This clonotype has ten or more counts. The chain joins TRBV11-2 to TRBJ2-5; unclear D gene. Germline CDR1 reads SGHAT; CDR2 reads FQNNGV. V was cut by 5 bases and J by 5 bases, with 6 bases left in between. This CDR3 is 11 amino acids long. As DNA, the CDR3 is TGTGCCAGCAGCATCGAGGAGACCCAGTACTTC. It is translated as CASSIEETQYF.

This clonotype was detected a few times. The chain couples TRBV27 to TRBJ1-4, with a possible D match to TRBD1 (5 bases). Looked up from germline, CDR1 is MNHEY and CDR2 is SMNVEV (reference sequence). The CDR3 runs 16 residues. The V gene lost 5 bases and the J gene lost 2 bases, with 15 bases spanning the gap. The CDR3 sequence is CASSPQGGGTNEKLFF. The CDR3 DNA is TGTGCCAGCAGTCCCCAGGGAGGAGGGACTAATGAAAAACTGTTTTTT. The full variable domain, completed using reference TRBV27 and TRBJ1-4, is EAQVTQNPRYLITVTGKKLTVTCSQNMNHEYMSWYRQDPGLGLRQIYYSMNVEVTDKGDVPEGYKVSRKEKRNFPLILESPSPNQTSLYFCASSPQGGGTNEKLFFGSGTQLSVL.

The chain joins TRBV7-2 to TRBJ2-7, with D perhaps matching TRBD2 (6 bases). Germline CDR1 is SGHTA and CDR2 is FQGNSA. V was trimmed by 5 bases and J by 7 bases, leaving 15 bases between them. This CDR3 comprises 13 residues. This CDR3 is CASSRLGGNEQYF. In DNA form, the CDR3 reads TGTGCCAGCAGCCGACTCGGGGGTAATGAGCAGTACTTC.

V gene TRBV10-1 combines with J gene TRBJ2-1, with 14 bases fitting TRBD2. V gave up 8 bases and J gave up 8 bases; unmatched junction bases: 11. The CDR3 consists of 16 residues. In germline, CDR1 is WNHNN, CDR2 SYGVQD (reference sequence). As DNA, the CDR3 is TGCGCCAGCTCCGGGACTAGCGGGAGAGGGGAGGATGAGCAGTTCTTC. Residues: CASSGTSGRGEDEQFF.

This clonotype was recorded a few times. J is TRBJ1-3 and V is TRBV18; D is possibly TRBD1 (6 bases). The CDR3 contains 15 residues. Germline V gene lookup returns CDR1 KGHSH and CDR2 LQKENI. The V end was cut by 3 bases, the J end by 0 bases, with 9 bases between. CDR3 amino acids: CASSPSGASGNTIYF. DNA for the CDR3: TGTGCCAGCTCACCTTCAGGGGCCTCTGGAAACACCATATATTTT.

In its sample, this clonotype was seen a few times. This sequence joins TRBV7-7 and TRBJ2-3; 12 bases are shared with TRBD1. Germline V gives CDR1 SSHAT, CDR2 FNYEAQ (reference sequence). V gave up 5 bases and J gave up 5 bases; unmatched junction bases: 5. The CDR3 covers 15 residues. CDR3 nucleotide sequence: TGTGCCAGCAGCCCAGGGACAGGGGGCGTAGATACGCAGTATTTT. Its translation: CASSPGTGGVDTQYF.

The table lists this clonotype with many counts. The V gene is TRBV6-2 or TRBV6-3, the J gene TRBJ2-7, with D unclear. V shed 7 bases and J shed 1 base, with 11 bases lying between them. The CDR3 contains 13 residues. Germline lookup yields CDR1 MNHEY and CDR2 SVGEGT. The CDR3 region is CASTRSSSYEQYF. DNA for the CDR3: TGTGCCAGCACTCGGAGCTCGTCCTACGAGCAGTACTTC.

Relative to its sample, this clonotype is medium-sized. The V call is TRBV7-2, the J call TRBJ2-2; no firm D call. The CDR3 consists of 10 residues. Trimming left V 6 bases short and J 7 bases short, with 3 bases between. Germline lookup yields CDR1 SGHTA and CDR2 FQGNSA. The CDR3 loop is CASRSGELFF. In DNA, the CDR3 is TGTGCCAGCAGAAGCGGGGAGCTGTTTTTT.

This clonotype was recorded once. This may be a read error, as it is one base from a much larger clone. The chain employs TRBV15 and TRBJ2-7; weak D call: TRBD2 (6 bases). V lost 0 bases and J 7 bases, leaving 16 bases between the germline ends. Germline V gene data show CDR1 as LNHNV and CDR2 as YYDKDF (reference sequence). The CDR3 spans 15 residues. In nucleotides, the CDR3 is TGTGCCACCAGCAGAGATAGCGGCCGATACAATGAGCAGTACTTC. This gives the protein CATSRDSGRYNEQYF. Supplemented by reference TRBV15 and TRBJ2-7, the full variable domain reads DAMVIQNPRYQVTQFGKPVTLSCSQTLNHNVMYWYQQKSSQAPKLLFHYYDKDFNNEADTPDNFQSRRPNTSFCFLDIRSPGLGDTAMYLCATSRDSGRYNEQYFGPGTRLTVT.

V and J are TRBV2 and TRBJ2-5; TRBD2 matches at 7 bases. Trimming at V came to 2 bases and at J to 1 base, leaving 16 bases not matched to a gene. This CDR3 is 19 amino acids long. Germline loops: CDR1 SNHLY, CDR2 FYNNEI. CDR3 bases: TGTGCCAGCAGTGAATGGGCCCTATCAACTAGCGCCTCCCAAGAGACCCAGTACTTC. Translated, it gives CASSEWALSTSASQETQYF.

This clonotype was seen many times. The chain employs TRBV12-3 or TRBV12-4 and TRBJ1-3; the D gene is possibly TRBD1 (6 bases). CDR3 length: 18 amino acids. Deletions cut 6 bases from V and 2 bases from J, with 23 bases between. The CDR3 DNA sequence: TGTGCCAGCAGAAGACCGGGACGCAACTGGGGGCCTGGAAACACCATATATTTT. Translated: CASRRPGRNWGPGNTIYF.

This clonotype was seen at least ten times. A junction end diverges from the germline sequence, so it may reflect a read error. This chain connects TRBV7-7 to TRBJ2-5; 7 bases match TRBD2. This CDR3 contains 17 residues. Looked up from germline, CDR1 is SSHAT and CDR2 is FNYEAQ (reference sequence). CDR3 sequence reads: CASSLGSAGDLLETQYF. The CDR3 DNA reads TGTGCTAGCAGCTTAGGTTCCGCGGGGGACTTGTTAGAGACCCAGTACTTC.

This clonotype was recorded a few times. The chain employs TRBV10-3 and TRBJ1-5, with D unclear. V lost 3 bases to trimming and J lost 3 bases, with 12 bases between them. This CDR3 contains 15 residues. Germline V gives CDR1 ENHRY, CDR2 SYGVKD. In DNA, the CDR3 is TGTGCCATCAGTGAATCGGGGAGGACCAATCAGCCCCAGCATTTT. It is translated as CAISESGRTNQPQHF.

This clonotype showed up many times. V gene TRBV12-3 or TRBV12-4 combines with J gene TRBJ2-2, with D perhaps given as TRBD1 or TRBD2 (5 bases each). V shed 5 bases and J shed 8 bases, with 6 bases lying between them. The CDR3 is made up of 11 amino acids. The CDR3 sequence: CASSEGGELFF. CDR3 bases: TGTGCCAGCAGTGAGGGGGGGGAGCTGTTTTTT.

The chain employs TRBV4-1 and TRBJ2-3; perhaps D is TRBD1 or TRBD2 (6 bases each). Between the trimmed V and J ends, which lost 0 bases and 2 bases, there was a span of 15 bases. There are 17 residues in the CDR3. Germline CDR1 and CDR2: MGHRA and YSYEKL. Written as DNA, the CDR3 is TGCGCCAGCAGCCAAGAAGATGGGGGGCTGACCACAGATACGCAGTATTTT. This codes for CASSQEDGGLTTDTQYF.

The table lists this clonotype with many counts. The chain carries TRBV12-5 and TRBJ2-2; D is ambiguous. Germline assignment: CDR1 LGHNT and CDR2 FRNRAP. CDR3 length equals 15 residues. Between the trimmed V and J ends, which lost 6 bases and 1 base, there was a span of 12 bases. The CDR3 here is CASGALPGNTGELFF. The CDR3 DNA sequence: TGTGCTAGTGGCGCCCTCCCAGGGAACACCGGGGAGCTGTTTTTT. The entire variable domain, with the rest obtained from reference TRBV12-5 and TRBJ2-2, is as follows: DARVTQTPRHKVTEMGQEVTMRCQPILGHNTVFWYRQTMMQGLELLAYFRNRAPLDDSGMPKDRFSAEMPDATLATLKIQPSEPRDSAVYFCASGALPGNTGELFFGEGSRLTVL.

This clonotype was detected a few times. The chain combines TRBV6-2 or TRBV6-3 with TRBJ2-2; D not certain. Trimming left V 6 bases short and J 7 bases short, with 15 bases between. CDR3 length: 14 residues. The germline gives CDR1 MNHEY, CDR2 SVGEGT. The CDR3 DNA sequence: TGTGCCAGCAGGGCTCCGAACCGAATCGGGGAGCTGTTTTTT. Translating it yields CASRAPNRIGELFF.

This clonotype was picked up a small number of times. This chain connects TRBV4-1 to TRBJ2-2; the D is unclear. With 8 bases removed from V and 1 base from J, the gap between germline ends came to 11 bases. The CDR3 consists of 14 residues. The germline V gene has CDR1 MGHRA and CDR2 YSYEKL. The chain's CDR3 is CASGTRQNTGELFF. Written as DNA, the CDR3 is TGCGCCAGCGGTACTCGACAGAACACCGGGGAGCTGTTTTTT.

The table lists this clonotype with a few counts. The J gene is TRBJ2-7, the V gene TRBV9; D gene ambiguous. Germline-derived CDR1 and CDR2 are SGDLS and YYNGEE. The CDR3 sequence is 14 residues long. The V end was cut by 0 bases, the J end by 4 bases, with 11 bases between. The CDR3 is CASSVAEGIYEQYF. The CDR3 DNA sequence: TGTGCCAGCAGCGTAGCAGAAGGGATTTACGAGCAGTACTTC. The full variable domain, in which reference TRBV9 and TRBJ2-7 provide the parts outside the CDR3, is DSGVTQTPKHLITATGQRVTLRCSPRSGDLSVYWYQQSLDQGLQFLIQYYNGEERAKGNILERFSAQQFPDLHSELNLSSLELGDSALYFCASSVAEGIYEQYFGPGTRLTVT.

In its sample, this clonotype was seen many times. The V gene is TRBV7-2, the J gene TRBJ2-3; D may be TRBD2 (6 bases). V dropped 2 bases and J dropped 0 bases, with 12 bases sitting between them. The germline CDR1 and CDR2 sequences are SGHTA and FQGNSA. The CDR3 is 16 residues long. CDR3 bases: TGTGCCAGCAGCTTAACCCGCGGGGCTAGCACAGATACGCAGTATTTT. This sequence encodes CASSLTRGASTDTQYF.

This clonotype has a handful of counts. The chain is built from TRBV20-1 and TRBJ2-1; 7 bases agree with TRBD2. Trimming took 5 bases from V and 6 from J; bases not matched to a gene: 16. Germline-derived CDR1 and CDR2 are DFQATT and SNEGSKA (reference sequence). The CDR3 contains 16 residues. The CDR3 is CSAPLLRDYLSNEQFF. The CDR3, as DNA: TGCAGTGCTCCCCTTCTCCGGGACTACCTCTCCAATGAGCAGTTCTTC.

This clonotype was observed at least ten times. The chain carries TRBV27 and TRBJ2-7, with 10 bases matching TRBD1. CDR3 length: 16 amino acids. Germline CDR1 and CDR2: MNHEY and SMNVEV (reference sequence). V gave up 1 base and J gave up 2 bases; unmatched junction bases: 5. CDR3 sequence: CASSLFGTGATYEQYF. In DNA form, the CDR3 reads TGTGCCAGCAGTTTATTCGGGACAGGGGCCACCTACGAGCAGTACTTC.

CDR3 DNA: TGTGCCTGGAGCCAGGGGGCGGCGACAAACACCATATATTTT. Translated, it gives CAWSQGAATNTIYF. V gene TRBV30 combines with J gene TRBJ1-3; 8 bases line up with TRBD1. Germline CDR1 reads GTSNPN; CDR2 reads SVGIG (reference sequence). The V gene end was trimmed by 3 bases and the J gene end by 6 bases; junction bases not matched to a gene: 7. The CDR3 runs 14 residues.

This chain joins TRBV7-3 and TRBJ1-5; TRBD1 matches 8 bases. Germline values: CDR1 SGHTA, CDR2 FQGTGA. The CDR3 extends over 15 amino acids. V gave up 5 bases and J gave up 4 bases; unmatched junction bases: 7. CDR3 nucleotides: TGTGCCAGCAGCCGCGCCGGGACAGGTAATCAGCCCCAGCATTTT. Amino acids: CASSRAGTGNQPQHF.

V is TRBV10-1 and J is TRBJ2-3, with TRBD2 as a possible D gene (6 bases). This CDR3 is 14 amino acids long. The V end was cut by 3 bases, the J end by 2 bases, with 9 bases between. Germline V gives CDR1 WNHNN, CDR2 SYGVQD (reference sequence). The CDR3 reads CASSDAGPTDTQYF. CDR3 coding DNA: TGCGCCAGCAGTGATGCGGGACCCACAGATACGCAGTATTTT.

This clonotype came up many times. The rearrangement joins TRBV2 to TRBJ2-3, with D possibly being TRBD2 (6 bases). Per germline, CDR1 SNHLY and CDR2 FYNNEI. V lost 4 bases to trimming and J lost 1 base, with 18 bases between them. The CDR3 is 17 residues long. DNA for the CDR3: TGTGCCAGCAGTGCAGGCCTGGGGGGAGTTCGCACAGATACGCAGTATTTT. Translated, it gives CASSAGLGGVRTDTQYF. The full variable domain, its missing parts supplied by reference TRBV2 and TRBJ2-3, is EPEVTQTPSHQVTQMGQEVILRCVPISNHLYFYWYRQILGQKVEFLVSFYNNEISEKSEIFDDQFSVERPDGSNFTLKIRSTKLEDSAMYFCASSAGLGGVRTDTQYFGPGTRLTVL.